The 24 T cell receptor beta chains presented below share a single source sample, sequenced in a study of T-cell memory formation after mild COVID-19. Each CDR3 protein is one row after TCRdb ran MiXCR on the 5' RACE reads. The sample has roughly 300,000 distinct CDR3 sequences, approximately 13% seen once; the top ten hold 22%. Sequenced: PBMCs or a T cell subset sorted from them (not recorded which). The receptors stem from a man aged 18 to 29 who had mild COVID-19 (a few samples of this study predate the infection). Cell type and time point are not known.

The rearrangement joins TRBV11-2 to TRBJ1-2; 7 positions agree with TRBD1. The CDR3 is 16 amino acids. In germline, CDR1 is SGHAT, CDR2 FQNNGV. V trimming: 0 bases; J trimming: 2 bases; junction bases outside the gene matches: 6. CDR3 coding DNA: TGTGCCAGCAGCTTAGATCGATCAGGGGGGAACTATGGCTACACCTTC. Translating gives CASSLDRSGGNYGYTF.

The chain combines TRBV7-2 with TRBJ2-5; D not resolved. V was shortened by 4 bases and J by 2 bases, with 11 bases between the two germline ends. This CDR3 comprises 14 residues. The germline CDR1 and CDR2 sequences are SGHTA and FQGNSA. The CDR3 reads CASSSTALQETQYF. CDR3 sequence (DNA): TGTGCCAGCAGCTCCACTGCGCTGCAAGAGACCCAGTACTTC.

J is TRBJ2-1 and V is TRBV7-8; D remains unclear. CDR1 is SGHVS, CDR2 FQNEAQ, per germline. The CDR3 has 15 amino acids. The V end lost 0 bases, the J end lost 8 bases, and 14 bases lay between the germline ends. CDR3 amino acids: CASSLAQAPADEQFF. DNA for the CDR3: TGTGCCAGCAGCTTAGCGCAAGCCCCTGCGGATGAGCAGTTCTTC.

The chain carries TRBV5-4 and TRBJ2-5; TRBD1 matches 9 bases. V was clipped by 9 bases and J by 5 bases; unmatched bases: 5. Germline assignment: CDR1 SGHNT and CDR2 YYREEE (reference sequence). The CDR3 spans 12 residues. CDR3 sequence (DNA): TGTGCCACCGGGACAGGGCTTGAGACCCAGTACTTC. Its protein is CATGTGLETQYF.

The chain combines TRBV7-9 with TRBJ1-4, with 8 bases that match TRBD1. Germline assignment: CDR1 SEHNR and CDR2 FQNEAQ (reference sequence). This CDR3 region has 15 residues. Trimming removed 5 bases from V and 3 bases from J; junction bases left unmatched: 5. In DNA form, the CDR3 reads TGTGCCAGCAGCCTGCAGGGGGCCCCTAATGAAAAACTGTTTTTT. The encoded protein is CASSLQGAPNEKLFF.

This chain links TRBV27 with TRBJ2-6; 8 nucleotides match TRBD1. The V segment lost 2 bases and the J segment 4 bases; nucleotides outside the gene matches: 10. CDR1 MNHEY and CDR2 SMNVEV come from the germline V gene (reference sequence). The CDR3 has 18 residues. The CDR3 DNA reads TGTGCCAGCAGTTTAGACAGGGGCTCGTTTTCCGGGGCCAACGTCCTGACTTTC. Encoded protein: CASSLDRGSFSGANVLTF.

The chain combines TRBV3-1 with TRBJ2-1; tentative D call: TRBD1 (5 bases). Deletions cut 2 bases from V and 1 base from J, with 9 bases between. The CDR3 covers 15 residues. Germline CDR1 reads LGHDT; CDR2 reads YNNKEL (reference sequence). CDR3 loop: CASSQRQGSYNEQFF. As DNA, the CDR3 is TGTGCCAGCAGCCAACGTCAGGGATCCTACAATGAGCAGTTCTTC.

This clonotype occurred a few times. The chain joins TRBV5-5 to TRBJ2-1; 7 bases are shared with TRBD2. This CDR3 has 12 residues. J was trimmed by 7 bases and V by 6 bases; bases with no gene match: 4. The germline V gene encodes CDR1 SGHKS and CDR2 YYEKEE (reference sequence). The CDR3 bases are TGTGCCAGCACCCGAGCGGGGAATGAGCAGTTCTTC. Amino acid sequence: CASTRAGNEQFF. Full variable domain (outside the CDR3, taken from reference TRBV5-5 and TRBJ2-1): DAGVTQSPTHLIKTRGQQVTLRCSPISGHKSVSWYQQVLGQGPQFIFQYYEKEERGRGNFPDRFSARQFPNYSSELNVNALLLGDSALYLCASTRAGNEQFFGPGTRLTVL.

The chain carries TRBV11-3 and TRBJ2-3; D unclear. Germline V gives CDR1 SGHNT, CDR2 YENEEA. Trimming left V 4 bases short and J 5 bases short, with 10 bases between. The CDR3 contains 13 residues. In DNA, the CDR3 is TGTGCCAGCAGCTCGGTGTTAGGAGATACGCAGTATTTT. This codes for CASSSVLGDTQYF.

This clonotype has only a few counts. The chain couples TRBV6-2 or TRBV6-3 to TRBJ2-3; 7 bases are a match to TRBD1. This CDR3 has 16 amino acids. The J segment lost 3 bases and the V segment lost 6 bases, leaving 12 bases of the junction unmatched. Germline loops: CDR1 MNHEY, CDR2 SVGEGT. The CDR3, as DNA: TGTGCCAGCAGCGGGGACAGCTACATGGCAACAGATACGCAGTATTTT. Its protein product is CASSGDSYMATDTQYF.

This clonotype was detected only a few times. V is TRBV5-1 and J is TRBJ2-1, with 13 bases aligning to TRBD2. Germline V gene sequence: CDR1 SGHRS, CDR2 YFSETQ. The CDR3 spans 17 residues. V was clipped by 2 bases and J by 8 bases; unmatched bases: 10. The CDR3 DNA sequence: TGCGCCAGCAGCTTCGGGACTAGCGGGGCCTACTGGGATGAGCAGTTCTTC. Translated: CASSFGTSGAYWDEQFF. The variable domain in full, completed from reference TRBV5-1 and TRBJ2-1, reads KAGVTQTPRYLIKTRGQQVTLSCSPISGHRSVSWYQQTPGQGLQFLFEYFSETQRNKGNFPGRFSGRQFSNSRSEMNVSTLELGDSALYLCASSFGTSGAYWDEQFFGPGTRLTVL.

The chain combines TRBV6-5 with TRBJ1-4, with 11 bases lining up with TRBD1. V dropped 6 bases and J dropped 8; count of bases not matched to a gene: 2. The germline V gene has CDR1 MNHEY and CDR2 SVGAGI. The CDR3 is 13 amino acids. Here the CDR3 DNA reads TGTGCCAGCAGCCGGACAGGGGGCGAAAAACTGTTTTTT. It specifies CASSRTGGEKLFF.

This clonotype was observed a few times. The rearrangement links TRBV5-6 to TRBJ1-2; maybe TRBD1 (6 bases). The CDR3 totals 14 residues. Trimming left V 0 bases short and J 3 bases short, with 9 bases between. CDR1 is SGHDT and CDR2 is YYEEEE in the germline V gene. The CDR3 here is CASSLDGQYYGYTF. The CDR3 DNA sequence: TGTGCCAGCAGCTTGGATGGACAGTACTATGGCTACACCTTC.

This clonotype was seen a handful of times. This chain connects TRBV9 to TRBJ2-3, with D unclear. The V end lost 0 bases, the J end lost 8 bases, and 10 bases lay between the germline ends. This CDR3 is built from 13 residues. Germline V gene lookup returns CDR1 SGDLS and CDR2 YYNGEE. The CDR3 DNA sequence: TGTGCCAGCAGCGTAGAGTCGCGAACTACGCAGTATTTT. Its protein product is CASSVESRTTQYF.

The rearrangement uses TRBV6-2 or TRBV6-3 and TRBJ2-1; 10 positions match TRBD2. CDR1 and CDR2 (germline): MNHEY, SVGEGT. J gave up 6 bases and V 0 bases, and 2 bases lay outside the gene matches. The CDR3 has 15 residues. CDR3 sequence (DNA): TGTGCCAGCAGTTACTCAAGCGGGGGGGCCAATGAGCAGTTCTTC. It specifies CASSYSSGGANEQFF.

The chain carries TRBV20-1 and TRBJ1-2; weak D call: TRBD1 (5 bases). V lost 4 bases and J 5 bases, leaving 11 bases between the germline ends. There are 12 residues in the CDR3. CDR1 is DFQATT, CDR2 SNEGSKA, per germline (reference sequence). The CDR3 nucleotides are TGCAGTGCTACCCTCCGGGGGTATGGCTACACCTTC. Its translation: CSATLRGYGYTF.

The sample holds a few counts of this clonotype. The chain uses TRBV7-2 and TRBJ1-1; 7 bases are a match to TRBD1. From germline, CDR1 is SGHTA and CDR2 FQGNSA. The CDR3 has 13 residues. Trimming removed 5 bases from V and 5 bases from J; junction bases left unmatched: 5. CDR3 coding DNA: TGTGCCAGCAGCACCGACAGGGAGACTGAAGCTTTCTTT. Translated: CASSTDRETEAFF.

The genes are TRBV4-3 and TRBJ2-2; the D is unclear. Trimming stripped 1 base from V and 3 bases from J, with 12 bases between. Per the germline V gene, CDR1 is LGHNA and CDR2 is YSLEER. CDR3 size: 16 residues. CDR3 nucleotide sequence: TGCGCCAGCAGCCAAGTTGGGCTGTTTGACACCGGGGAGCTGTTTTTT. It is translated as CASSQVGLFDTGELFF.

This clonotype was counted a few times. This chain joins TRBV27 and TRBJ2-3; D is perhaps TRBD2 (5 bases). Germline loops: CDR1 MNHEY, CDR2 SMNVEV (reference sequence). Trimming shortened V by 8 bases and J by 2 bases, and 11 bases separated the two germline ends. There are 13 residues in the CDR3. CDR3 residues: CASGAAHTDTQYF. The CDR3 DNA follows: TGTGCCAGCGGAGCGGCGCACACAGATACGCAGTATTTT.

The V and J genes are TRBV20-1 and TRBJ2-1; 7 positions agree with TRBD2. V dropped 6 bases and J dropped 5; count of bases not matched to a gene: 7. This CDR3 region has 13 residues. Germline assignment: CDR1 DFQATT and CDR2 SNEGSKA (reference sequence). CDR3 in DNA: TGCAGTGCACCGACTAGCTTCCACAATGAGCAGTTCTTC. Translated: CSAPTSFHNEQFF.

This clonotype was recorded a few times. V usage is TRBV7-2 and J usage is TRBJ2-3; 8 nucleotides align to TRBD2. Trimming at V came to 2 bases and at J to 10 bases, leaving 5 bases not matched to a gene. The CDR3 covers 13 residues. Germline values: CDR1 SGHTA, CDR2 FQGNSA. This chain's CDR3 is CASSLSAGGAQYF. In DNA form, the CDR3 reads TGTGCCAGCAGCTTATCTGCGGGGGGTGCGCAGTATTTT.

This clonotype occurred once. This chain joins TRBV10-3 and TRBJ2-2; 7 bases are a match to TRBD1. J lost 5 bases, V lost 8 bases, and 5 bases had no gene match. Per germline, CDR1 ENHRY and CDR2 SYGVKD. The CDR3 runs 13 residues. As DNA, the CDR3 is TGTGCCATCGAGGGGGCAGGGACCGGGGAGCTGTTTTTT. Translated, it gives CAIEGAGTGELFF.

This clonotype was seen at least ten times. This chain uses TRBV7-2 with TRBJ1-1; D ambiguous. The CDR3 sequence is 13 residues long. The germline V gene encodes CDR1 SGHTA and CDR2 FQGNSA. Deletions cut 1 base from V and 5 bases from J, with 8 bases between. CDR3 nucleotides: TGTGCCAGCAGCTTAGGTATCAGAACTGAAGCTTTCTTT. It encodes CASSLGIRTEAFF.

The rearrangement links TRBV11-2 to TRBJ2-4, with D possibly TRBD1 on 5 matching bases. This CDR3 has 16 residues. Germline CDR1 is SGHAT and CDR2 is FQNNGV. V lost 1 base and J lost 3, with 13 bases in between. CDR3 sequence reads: CASSLVPRAGKNIQYF. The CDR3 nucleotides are TGTGCCAGCAGCTTAGTTCCCAGGGCAGGCAAAAACATTCAGTACTTC.